The T cell receptor (beta chain) under discussion was sequenced for a study of T-cell reconstitution after alpha-beta-depleted transplantation in children. The CDR3 consists of 17 residues. Germline assignment: CDR1 SGHAT and CDR2 FQNNGV. V dropped 4 bases and J dropped 2; count of bases not matched to a gene: 14. This clonotype was observed a few times. Preparation of the TCRbeta library was carried out with unique molecular identifiers. TCRdb reanalysed the PCR reads using MiXCR and keeps one entry per CDR3 protein. This table holds 900,000 or so distinct CDR3 sequences, around 17% found once. The sequence came from a male patient aged 10 to 17 who had a stem cell transplant for acute lymphoblastic leukemia, so the T cells may come from the graft donor. Sequenced here: PBMCs, mostly from graft donor cells, sampled 360 days after TCRalphabeta/CD19-depleted stem cell transplant. The gene calls are TRBV11-2 and TRBJ2-7; 7 bases map to TRBD1. The CDR3 region has the DNA TGTGCCAGCAGCTCACAAGGGGGCAGGAGCTTCCCCTACGAGCAGTACTTC. Its protein is CASSSQGGRSFPYEQYF.